Below are 20 T cell receptor beta chains sequenced from a single sample in a study of identical twins. One entry per CDR3 protein, called by TCRdb with MiXCR from the 5' RACE reads. In the table there are 470,000 or so distinct CDR3 sequences, around 24% of which are singletons. These data were also filed under a second study, of T cells expressing NK-cell markers.

Input material: CD4+ T cells sorted from blood. The receptors derive from a woman younger than 35 in good health.

A few counts support this clonotype. The chain joins TRBV6-1 to TRBJ1-1, with D perhaps TRBD1 (6 bases). V gave up 7 bases and J gave up 4 bases, with 19 bases separating them. The length of the CDR3 is 15 residues. Per germline, CDR1 MNHNS and CDR2 SASEGT. For the CDR3, the DNA is TGTGCCAGCAACCTCGACAGGTCTTGGGGCACTGAAGCTTTCTTT. This sequence encodes CASNLDRSWGTEAFF.

This clonotype was recorded a few times. J is TRBJ2-1 and V is TRBV2; unclear D gene. The CDR3 has 12 amino acids. V shed 7 bases and J shed 7 bases, with 11 bases lying between them. The germline V gene encodes CDR1 SNHLY and CDR2 FYNNEI. Written as DNA, the CDR3 is TGTGCCAGCATTAGGGAAGGGAATGAGCAGTTCTTC. This encodes CASIREGNEQFF.

The rearrangement uses TRBV6-5 and TRBJ2-3, with 9 positions matching TRBD2. Per germline, CDR1 MNHEY and CDR2 SVGAGI. V was clipped by 0 bases and J by 2 bases; unmatched bases: 3. This CDR3 is 16 amino acids long. The DNA of the CDR3 is TGTGCCAGCAGTTACTCATTAGCGGGGGCCACAGATACGCAGTATTTT. Translation gives CASSYSLAGATDTQYF.

This clonotype was detected only a few times. V usage is TRBV7-9 and J usage is TRBJ1-1; the D is unclear. Trimming pared 6 bases from V and 1 base from J, leaving 12 bases between. The CDR3 runs to 14 residues. Germline-derived CDR1 and CDR2 are SEHNR and FQNEAQ (reference sequence). The CDR3 bases are TGTGCCAGCAGTCACAATCGGAGGAACACTGAAGCTTTCTTT. The encoded protein is CASSHNRRNTEAFF.

V gene TRBV12-3 or TRBV12-4 combines with J gene TRBJ1-6, with D tentatively TRBD1 (5 bases). There are 15 residues in the CDR3. V was trimmed by 3 bases and J by 9 bases, leaving 15 bases between them. The CDR3, as DNA: TGTGCCAGCAGTTTCGGCAGGGATCGAATTTCACCCCTCCACTTT. It specifies CASSFGRDRISPLHF.

In this sample, this clonotype turned up a few times. V gene TRBV24-1 combines with J gene TRBJ1-2; D may be TRBD1 (6 bases). Looked up from germline, CDR1 is KGHDR and CDR2 is SFDVKD. This CDR3 is 15 amino acids long. V shed 8 bases and J shed 6 bases, with 21 bases lying between them. CDR3 loop: CATTGRDNPANGYTF. The CDR3 DNA reads TGTGCCACCACTGGGCGGGACAACCCCGCCAATGGCTACACCTTC.

The chain links TRBV20-1 to TRBJ1-1; a possible D gene is TRBD1 (5 bases). V was shortened by 3 bases and J by 6 bases, with 26 bases between the two germline ends. Looked up from germline, CDR1 is DFQATT and CDR2 is SNEGSKA (reference sequence). This CDR3 spans 17 amino acids. Here the CDR3 reads CSARALKTGTKRAEAFF. The CDR3, as DNA: TGCAGTGCTAGGGCCCTCAAAACCGGGACCAAAAGGGCTGAAGCTTTCTTT.

This clonotype was detected ten times or more. This sequence joins TRBV10-3 and TRBJ2-7, with 8 bases aligning to TRBD2. The CDR3 loop spans 14 amino acids. Germline CDR1 is ENHRY and CDR2 is SYGVKD. V dropped 5 bases and J dropped 1; count of bases not matched to a gene: 4. CDR3 residues: CAISWAGGSYEQYF. CDR3 DNA sequence: TGTGCCATCAGTTGGGCGGGAGGTTCCTACGAGCAGTACTTC.

The DNA of the CDR3 is TGCAGTGCTAGAGTTGGGTCTAGCAAAGAGACCCAGTACTTC. This translates into CSARVGSSKETQYF. This chain joins TRBV20-1 and TRBJ2-5, with D maybe TRBD2 (5 bases). The CDR3 consists of 14 residues. Germline CDR1 DFQATT, CDR2 SNEGSKA (reference sequence). The V and J ends lost 1 base and 3 bases respectively, with 12 bases between them.

The V call is TRBV5-1, the J call TRBJ2-5; D ambiguous. Trimming cost V 0 bases and J 0 bases, with 6 bases left between them. This CDR3 is built from 14 residues. Germline V gives CDR1 SGHRS, CDR2 YFSETQ. The CDR3 region has the DNA TGCGCCAGCAGCTTGGGCAATTACCAAGAGACCCAGTACTTC. This translates into CASSLGNYQETQYF.

This clonotype was counted only a few times. This chain links TRBV6-1 with TRBJ2-7, with TRBD2 matching over 14 bases. V shed 6 bases, J shed 7 bases, and the junction held 14 bases outside the gene matches. The CDR3 consists of 17 residues. Per the germline V gene, CDR1 is MNHNS and CDR2 is SASEGT. The CDR3 protein is CASSRGTSGSLRREQYF. CDR3 sequence (DNA): TGTGCCAGCAGCCGTGGGACTAGCGGGAGTCTACGGCGGGAGCAGTACTTC.

This clonotype was counted a few times. The rearrangement uses TRBV5-1 and TRBJ2-3; 12 bases line up with TRBD2. CDR3 length: 14 residues. Per germline, CDR1 SGHRS and CDR2 YFSETQ. V trimming: 5 bases; J trimming: 6 bases; junction bases outside the gene matches: 4. The CDR3 loop is CASRTGTSGDTQYF. Here the CDR3 DNA reads TGCGCCAGCAGGACTGGGACTAGCGGGGATACGCAGTATTTT.

This clonotype was seen a few times. The chain couples TRBV6-6 to TRBJ2-7; D call uncertain. The CDR3 consists of 13 residues. Per germline, CDR1 MNHNY and CDR2 SVGAGI (reference sequence). V lost 2 bases and J lost 6, with 11 bases in between. The CDR3 protein is CASSYITGVEQYF. The CDR3 DNA reads as TGTGCCAGCAGTTACATTACCGGTGTCGAGCAGTACTTC.

This clonotype was recorded a few times. The CDR3 sequence is CASSSVAGAPTEQFF. DNA of the CDR3: TGCGCCAGCAGCTCTGTAGCCGGGGCTCCGACGGAGCAGTTCTTC. The rearrangement links TRBV5-1 to TRBJ2-1, with D perhaps being TRBD1 or TRBD2 (5 bases each). The germline V and J ends were trimmed by 3 bases and 10 bases, with 20 bases remaining between them. Germline CDR1 and CDR2: SGHRS and YFSETQ. This CDR3 has 15 amino acids.

The chain carries TRBV5-1 and TRBJ2-1; 9 bases agree with TRBD1. There are 15 residues in the CDR3. In germline, CDR1 is SGHRS, CDR2 YFSETQ. V gave up 4 bases and J gave up 2 bases; unmatched junction bases: 4. The CDR3 protein is CASSTGTGPYNEQFF. The CDR3 DNA reads as TGCGCCAGCAGCACCGGGACAGGGCCCTACAATGAGCAGTTCTTC.

This clonotype was observed a handful of times. The rearrangement links TRBV18 to TRBJ2-3, with 9 bases matching TRBD1. CDR3 length equals 15 residues. After removal of 4 bases from V and 5 bases from J, the junction contained 7 bases not matched to a gene. Germline V gene sequence: CDR1 KGHSH, CDR2 LQKENI. In nucleotides, the CDR3 is TGTGCCAGCTCACTCGACAGGGGGTATGGAGATACGCAGTATTTT. It translates to CASSLDRGYGDTQYF.

The rearrangement uses TRBV20-1 and TRBJ2-5, with TRBD1 matching over 10 bases. Per the germline V gene, CDR1 is DFQATT and CDR2 is SNEGSKA (reference sequence). V trimming: 3 bases; J trimming: 5 bases; junction bases outside the gene matches: 6. The CDR3 runs 14 residues. Here the CDR3 DNA reads TGCAGTGCTAGTAGACAGGGGGCGGGTGAGACCCAGTACTTC. Amino acid sequence: CSASRQGAGETQYF.

The chain uses TRBV29-1 and TRBJ1-1, with no clear D. V lost 6 bases, J lost 8 bases, and 16 bases lay in between. Germline-derived CDR1 and CDR2 are SQVTM and ANQGSEA. The CDR3 runs 12 residues. The DNA for the CDR3 is TGCAGCGTCTTATACAGAGCTGAAGAAGCTTTCTTT. Translating it yields CSVLYRAEEAFF. Drawing the rest from reference TRBV29-1 and TRBJ1-1, the complete variable domain is SAVISQKPSRDICQRGTSLTIQCQVDSQVTMMFWYRQQPGQSLTLIATANQGSEATYESGFVIDKFPISRPNLTFSTLTVSNMSPEDSSIYLCSVLYRAEEAFFGQGTRLTVV.

There are a few counts of this clonotype. The genes are TRBV7-9 and TRBJ2-3; D is unresolved. Germline V lookup: CDR1 SEHNR, CDR2 FQNEAQ (reference sequence). V dropped 2 bases and J dropped 1 base, with 13 bases sitting between them. This CDR3 region has 16 residues. The CDR3 reads CASSLSISARTDTQYF. CDR3 coding DNA: TGTGCCAGCAGCTTATCAATATCAGCCCGCACAGATACGCAGTATTTT.

This clonotype was counted a few times. This chain joins TRBV24-1 and TRBJ2-7; D call uncertain. V lost 3 bases, J lost 5 bases, and 1 base lay in between. Looked up from germline, CDR1 is KGHDR and CDR2 is SFDVKD. CDR3 length: 10 amino acids. In DNA, the CDR3 is TGTGCCACCAGTGATAACGAGCAGTACTTC. Translation gives CATSDNEQYF.